This TCR beta chain was identified in a study of blood T cell repertoires in COVID-19. Overall study: Sites in the United States, Italy and Spain provided acute and convalescent COVID-19 samples. From T cells, B-cell-depleted T cells, or PBMCs came the material, which was cDNA or gDNA.

There are 17 residues in the CDR3. V lost 1 base, J lost 0 bases, and 8 bases stayed unmatched. The germline gives CDR1 SGHVS, CDR2 FNYEAQ. Source study methods: Quantification of nucleated cells was approximated via reference gene primer amplification. Data came from immunoSEQ multiplex PCR; TCRdb stores just in-frame clones and leaves some out. D and trimming come from the DNA, and the V and J calls and clone size come from that table. Of approximately 200,000 clones in the sample, around four fifths are singletons; the top ten hold 4.5% to 5.5%. This clone came up once. The chain is built from TRBV7-6 and TRBJ1-1; 7 bases are shared with TRBD1. Sample: peripheral blood. This sequence originates from a woman aged 25 to 39 with acute or convalescent COVID-19. As DNA, the CDR3 is TGTGCCAGCAGCTTAGGGCAGACAGGGCCCATGAACACTGAAGCTTTCTTT. The encoded protein is CASSLGQTGPMNTEAFF.